The clone carrying this TCR beta chain is medium-sized by share. Its antigen is as yet unknown. With V trimmed by 6 bases and J by 6 bases, 4 bases remained unmatched. The CDR3 is made up of 12 amino acids. Germline CDR1 MNHNY, CDR2 SVGAGI (reference sequence). The data were taken from a study of liver allograft versus peripheral blood T cells. Study as a whole: What was compared were the T cell receptor repertoires in transplanted livers and those in the peripheral blood of recipients. Whole-study results and caveats: Intragraft T cell receptor repertoires of liver allografts were reported to differ from peripheral blood repertoires.

MiXCR, run by TCRdb on the reads, gives a single entry per CDR3 protein. The table lists roughly 3,900 distinct CDR3 sequences, about a fifth of them singletons. This receptor was identified in a human patient who had a liver transplant. Some T cells may trace back to the graft donor. V is TRBV6-6 and J is TRBJ1-1; 7 bases are a match to TRBD1. The CDR3 DNA is TGTGCCAGCAGCCACCAGGGGGCTGAAGCTTTCTTT. Encoded protein: CASSHQGAEAFF.